This T cell receptor (beta chain) derives from a study of control samples from healthy donors and cancer patients. V was trimmed by 4 bases and J by 1 base, leaving 7 bases between them. Per the germline V gene, CDR1 is SEHNR and CDR2 is FQNEAQ (reference sequence). This CDR3 is 13 amino acids long. TCRdb keeps only in-frame clones here, not all; method: immunoSEQ multiplex PCR. The sample has 150,000 to 200,000 clones, about nine tenths seen once; the top ten hold roughly 1.6%. This sequence joins TRBV7-9 and TRBJ1-2; no definite D call. This receptor was obtained from a young woman in good health. Source material: blood. The CDR3 is CASSSNLNYGYTF. The CDR3 bases are TGTGCCAGCAGCTCTAACCTTAACTATGGCTACACCTTC.